These 6 T cell receptor beta chains were sequenced from one sample in a study of cytomegalovirus exposure and HLA in healthy donors. PCR amplification relied on 60 Vbeta primers (plus 13 Jbeta primers). The repertoire was sequenced with immunoSEQ multiplex PCR; TCRdb's copy has only in-frame clones and lacks some. Here the sample spans 150,000 to 200,000 clones, 84% being singletons. Sequencing was done on a sample of PBMCs. The origin of the receptors is a man younger than 35 in good health and CMV-seronegative.

This chain connects TRBV12-2 to TRBJ2-2; TRBD2, the D gene given by the table, was not confirmed from the DNA. TRBV12-2 is flagged as a pseudogene. CDR3 length: 17 amino acids. The CDR3 loop reads CASRPGTSGSVAGELFF. The CDR3 DNA reads as TGTGCAAGTCGCCCTGGGACTAGCGGGAGCGTTGCCGGGGAGCTGTTTTTT.

V usage is TRBV6-5 and J usage is TRBJ2-7, with 9 bases matching TRBD2. Germline V lookup: CDR1 MNHEY, CDR2 SVGAGI. The CDR3 is 14 amino acids. Unmatched junction bases numbered 6, after V lost 6 bases and J lost 3 bases. The CDR3 spells CASRPGLANYEQYF. In DNA, the CDR3 is TGTGCCAGCAGACCCGGACTAGCGAACTACGAGCAGTACTTC.

The chain uses TRBV27 and TRBJ2-3; D not resolved. Germline CDR1 is MNHEY and CDR2 is SMNVEV (reference sequence). V was trimmed by 6 bases and J by 6 bases, leaving 10 bases between them. There are 12 residues in the CDR3. Here the CDR3 reads CASSLGVDTQYF. In nucleotides, the CDR3 is TGTGCCAGCAGCCTAGGAGTGGATACGCAGTATTTT.

The chain joins TRBV6-1 to TRBJ1-5; D ambiguous. Trimming stripped 1 base from V and 0 bases from J, with 4 bases between. From germline, CDR1 is MNHNS and CDR2 SASEGT. The CDR3 has 14 residues. The CDR3 DNA follows: TGTGCCAGCAGTGAAGGCTATAGCAATCAGCCCCAGCATTTT. Protein: CASSEGYSNQPQHF.

The chain joins TRBV7-8 to TRBJ2-5; 8 bases are shared with TRBD1. Germline V gene data show CDR1 as SGHVS and CDR2 as FQNEAQ. V lost 8 bases, J lost 4 bases, and 0 bases stayed unmatched. The length of the CDR3 is 11 residues. In DNA, the CDR3 is TGTGCCAGCGGACAGGGAGAGACCCAGTACTTC. It translates to CASGQGETQYF.

The chain employs TRBV15 and TRBJ2-6; 7 nucleotides align to TRBD2. The CDR3 contains 19 residues. From germline, CDR1 is LNHNV and CDR2 YYDKDF (reference sequence). Unmatched junction bases numbered 8, after V lost 0 bases and J lost 0 bases. CDR3 loop: CATSRDGGGVSSGANVLTF. CDR3 DNA sequence: TGTGCCACCAGCAGAGATGGTGGGGGGGTCTCCTCTGGGGCCAACGTCCTGACTTTC.